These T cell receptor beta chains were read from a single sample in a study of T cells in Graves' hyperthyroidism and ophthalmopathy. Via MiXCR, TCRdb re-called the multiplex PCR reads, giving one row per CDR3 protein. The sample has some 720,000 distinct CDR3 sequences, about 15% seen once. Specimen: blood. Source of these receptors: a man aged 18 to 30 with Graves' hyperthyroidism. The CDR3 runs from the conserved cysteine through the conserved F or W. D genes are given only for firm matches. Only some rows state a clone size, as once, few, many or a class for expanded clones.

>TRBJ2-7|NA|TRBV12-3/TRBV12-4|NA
TGTGCCAGCATGAATCGGAGACGACCCTACGAGCAGTACTTC
CASMNRRRPYEQYF
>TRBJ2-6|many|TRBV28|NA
TGTGCCAGCACCGAGCTAGCTGGGGCCAACGTCCTGACTTTC
CASTELAGANVLTF
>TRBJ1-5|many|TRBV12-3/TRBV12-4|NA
TGTGCCAGTTCGAACCGCCTTCAGCCCCAGCATTTT
CASSNRLQPQHF
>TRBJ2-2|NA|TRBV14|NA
TGTGCCAGCAGCCATCTCTTCGAAAACACCGGGGAGCTGTTTTTT
CASSHLFENTGELFF
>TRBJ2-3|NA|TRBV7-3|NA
TGTGCCAGCAGCCCGGACAGCTCAGGAGATACGCAGTATTTT
CASSPDSSGDTQYF
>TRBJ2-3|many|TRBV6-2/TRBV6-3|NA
TGTGCCAGCAGTTACTCTCCGGGAACAGATACGCAGTATTTT
CASSYSPGTDTQYF
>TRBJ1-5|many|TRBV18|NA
TGTGCCAGCTCACCAGGGTATGGCAATCAGCCCCAGCATTTT
CASSPGYGNQPQHF
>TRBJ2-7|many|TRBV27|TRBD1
TGTGCCAGCAGAGGACAGGGCTTCTCCTACGAGCAGTACTTC
CASRGQGFSYEQYF
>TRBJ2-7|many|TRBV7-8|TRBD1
TGTGCCAGCAGCTGGATGGGACAGGGGTCCTCCTACGAGCAGTACTTC
CASSWMGQGSSYEQYF
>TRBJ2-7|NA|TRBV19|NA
TGTGCCAGTGGGTACCGGGACCGGTCCTACGAGCAGTACTTC
CASGYRDRSYEQYF
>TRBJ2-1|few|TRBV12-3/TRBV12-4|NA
TGTGCCAGCAGTTTCAGGCTCATCAATGAGCAGTTCTTC
CASSFRLINEQFF
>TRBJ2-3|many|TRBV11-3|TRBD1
TGTGCCAGCAGCCACGGACAGGGGGTGGGCACAGATACGCAGTATTTT
CASSHGQGVGTDTQYF
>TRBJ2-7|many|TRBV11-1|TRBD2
TGTGCCAGCAGCCGGGGGCTGATAGCGGGAGTTGGTGAGCAGTACTTC
CASSRGLIAGVGEQYF
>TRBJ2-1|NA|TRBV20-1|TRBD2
TGCAGTGCTCGGGCCCCCCTCGCGGGAGGGTTGGACAATGAGCAGTTCTTC
CSARAPLAGGLDNEQFF
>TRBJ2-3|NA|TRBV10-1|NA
TGCGCCAGCAGTGAGGCCGGGACAGATACGCAGTATTTT
CASSEAGTDTQYF
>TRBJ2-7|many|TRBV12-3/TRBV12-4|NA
TGTGCCAGCAGTTTGGACATGTCGCACGAGCAGTACTTC
CASSLDMSHEQYF
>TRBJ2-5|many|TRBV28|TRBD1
TGTGCCAGCAGTAAGCGGGACAGGGGAGAGACCCAGTACTTC
CASSKRDRGETQYF
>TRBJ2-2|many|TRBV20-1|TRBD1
TGCAGTGCTCCCCGACAGGGGGCGAACACCGGGGAGCTGTTTTTT
CSAPRQGANTGELFF
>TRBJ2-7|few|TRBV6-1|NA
TGTGCCAGCAGTGGAGGGAATCGGGACGTAGCGTACTTC
CASSGGNRDVAYF
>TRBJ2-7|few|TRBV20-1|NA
TGCAGTGCTGGGGACCGCCTCTACGAGCAGTACTTC
CSAGDRLYEQYF
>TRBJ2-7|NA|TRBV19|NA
TGTGCCAGTAGTATAGTCGGGGTATCCGGCGAGCAGTACTTC
CASSIVGVSGEQYF
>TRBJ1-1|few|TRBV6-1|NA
TGTGCCAGCAGTGCTGATGGGGCCATGAACACTGAAGCTTTCTTT
CASSADGAMNTEAFF
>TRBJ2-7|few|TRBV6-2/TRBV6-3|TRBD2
TGTGCCAGCAGTTCCTTACTAGCGGGAGCCTACGAGCAGTACTTC
CASSSLLAGAYEQYF
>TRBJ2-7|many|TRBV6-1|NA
TGTGCCAGCAGTGAAGACTGGATATCCTACGAGCAGTACTTC
CASSEDWISYEQYF
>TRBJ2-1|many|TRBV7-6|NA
TGTGCCAGCAGCTTAGTTGTGGACAGTCTTTACAATGAGCAGTTCTTC
CASSLVVDSLYNEQFF
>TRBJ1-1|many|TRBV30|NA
TGTGCCTGGAGTGTACGGCTGAACACTGAAGCTTTCTTT
CAWSVRLNTEAFF
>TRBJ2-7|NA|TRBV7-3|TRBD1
TGTGCCAGCAGCCTCGACAGGGATTTAGGCGAGCAGTACTTC
CASSLDRDLGEQYF
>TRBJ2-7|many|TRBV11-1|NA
TGTGCCAGCAGCTTAGCGGGTGTTCCCTACGAGCAGTACTTC
CASSLAGVPYEQYF
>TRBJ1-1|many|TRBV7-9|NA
TGTGCCAGCAGCTTAACCTCGTACACTGAAGCTTTCTTT
CASSLTSYTEAFF
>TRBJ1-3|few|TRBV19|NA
TGTGCCAGTAGGATCGGGACGTATGGAAACACCATATATTTT
CASRIGTYGNTIYF
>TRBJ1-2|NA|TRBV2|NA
TGTGCCAGCAGTGATCGGGGTCCCAGCTATGGCTACACCTTC
CASSDRGPSYGYTF
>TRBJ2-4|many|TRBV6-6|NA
TGTGCCAGCAGTTACCCTGGCAGGTTGGACATTCAGTACTTC
CASSYPGRLDIQYF
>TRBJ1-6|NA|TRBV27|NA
TGTGCCAGCACCCGGGGGGGGAGATATAATTCACCCCTCCACTTT
CASTRGGRYNSPLHF
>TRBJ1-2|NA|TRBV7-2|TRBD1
TGTGCCGGCAGCTTACCGACAGGGGCCCCTGGGGGCTACACCTTC
CAGSLPTGAPGGYTF
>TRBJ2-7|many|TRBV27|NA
TGTGCCAGCAGTTTAGAATGGGTCGGCTACGAGCAGTACTTC
CASSLEWVGYEQYF
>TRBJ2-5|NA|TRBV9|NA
TGTGCCAGCAGCGACCACCTGGGAATAAGGGAGACCCAGTACTTC
CASSDHLGIRETQYF
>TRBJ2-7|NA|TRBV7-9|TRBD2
TGTGCCAGCAGCTTCCTAGGGACTAGCGGGAGTTACGGCGAGCAGTACTTC
CASSFLGTSGSYGEQYF
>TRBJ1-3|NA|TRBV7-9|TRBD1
TGTGCCAGCACCCGGGACAGGGGGCCTGGAAACACCATATATTTT
CASTRDRGPGNTIYF
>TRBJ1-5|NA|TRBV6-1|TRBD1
TGTGCCAGCAGGGGACAGGGGGCTGGTGGTAATCAGCCCCAGCATTTT
CASRGQGAGGNQPQHF
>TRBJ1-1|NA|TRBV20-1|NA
TGCAGTGCTGGAGTCGACAGTATGGTCACTGAAGCTTTCTTT
CSAGVDSMVTEAFF
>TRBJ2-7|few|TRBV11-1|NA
TGTGCCACTTCGCGGGGCGGCCAAGAGAGGGAGCAGTACTTC
CATSRGGQEREQYF
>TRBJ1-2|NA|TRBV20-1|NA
TGCAGTGCGCGCCATCAAAAAACTAAAAAGGATGGCTACACCTTC
CSARHQKTKKDGYTF
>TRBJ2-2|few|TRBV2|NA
TGTGCCAGCAGTGAATTTTTGGCCCGACATTCCGGGGAGCTGTTTTTT
CASSEFLARHSGELFF
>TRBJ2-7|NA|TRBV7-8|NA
TGTGCCAGCAGCTTAGACGGGGGGCGGGAGCAGTACTTC
CASSLDGGREQYF
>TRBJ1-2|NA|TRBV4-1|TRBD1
TGCGCCAGCAGCCTAGGACAGGGTCGATCCGCCTATGGCTACACCTTC
CASSLGQGRSAYGYTF
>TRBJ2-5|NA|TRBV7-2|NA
TGTGCCAGCAGCTTGGGGGGGGGCTCGAAACAAGAGACCCAGTACTTC
CASSLGGGSKQETQYF
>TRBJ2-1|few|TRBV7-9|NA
TGTGCCAGCAGTCCCCCCATGGACAATGAGCAGTTCTTC
CASSPPMDNEQFF
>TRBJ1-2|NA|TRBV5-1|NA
TGCGCCAGCAGCTTTACAGAAAGCTATGGCTACACCTTC
CASSFTESYGYTF
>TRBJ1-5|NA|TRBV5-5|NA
TGTGCCAGCAGCTTGGTGTTGGCTGTAAATCAGCCCCAGCATTTT
CASSLVLAVNQPQHF
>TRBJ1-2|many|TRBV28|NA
TGTGCCAGCATAGGATTCGACAGGCCAACTAACTATGGCTACACCTTC
CASIGFDRPTNYGYTF
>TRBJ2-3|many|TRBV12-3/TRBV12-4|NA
TGTGCCAGCAGTCCCCGGCGCAACACAGATACGCAGTATTTT
CASSPRRNTDTQYF
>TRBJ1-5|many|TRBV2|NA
TGTGCCAGCAGTGATCGGCACAGCAATCAGCCCCAGCATTTT
CASSDRHSNQPQHF
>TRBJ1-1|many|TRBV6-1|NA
TGTGCCAGCAGTTGGTGGGGTCACACTGAAGCTTTCTTT
CASSWWGHTEAFF